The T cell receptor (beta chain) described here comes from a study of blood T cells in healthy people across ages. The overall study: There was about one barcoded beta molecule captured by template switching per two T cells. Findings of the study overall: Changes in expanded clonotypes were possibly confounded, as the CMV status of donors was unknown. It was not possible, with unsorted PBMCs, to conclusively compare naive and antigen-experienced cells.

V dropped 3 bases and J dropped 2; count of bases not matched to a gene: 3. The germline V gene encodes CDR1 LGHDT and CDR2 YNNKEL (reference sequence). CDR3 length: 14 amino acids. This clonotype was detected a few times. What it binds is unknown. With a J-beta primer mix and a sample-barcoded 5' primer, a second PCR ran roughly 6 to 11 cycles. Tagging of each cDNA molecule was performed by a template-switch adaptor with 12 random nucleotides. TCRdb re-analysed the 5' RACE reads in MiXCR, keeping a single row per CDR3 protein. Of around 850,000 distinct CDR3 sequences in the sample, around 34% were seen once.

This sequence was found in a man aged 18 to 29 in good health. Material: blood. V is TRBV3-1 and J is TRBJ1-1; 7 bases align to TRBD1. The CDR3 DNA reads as TGTGCCAGCAGCCAGAGGGACAGAAACACTGAAGCTTTCTTT. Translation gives CASSQRDRNTEAFF.